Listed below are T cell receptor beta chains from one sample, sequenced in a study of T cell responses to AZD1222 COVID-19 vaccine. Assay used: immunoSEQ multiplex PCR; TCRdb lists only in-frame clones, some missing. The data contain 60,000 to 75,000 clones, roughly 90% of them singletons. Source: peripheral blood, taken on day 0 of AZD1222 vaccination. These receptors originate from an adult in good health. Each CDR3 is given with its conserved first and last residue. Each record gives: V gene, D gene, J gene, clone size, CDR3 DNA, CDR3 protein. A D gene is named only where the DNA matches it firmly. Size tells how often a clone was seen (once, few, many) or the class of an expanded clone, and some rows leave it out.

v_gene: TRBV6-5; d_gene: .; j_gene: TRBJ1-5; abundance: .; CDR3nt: TGTGCCAGCAGTCCGGGACAAATAAAACATCAGCCCCAGCATTTT; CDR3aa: CASSPGQIKHQPQHF
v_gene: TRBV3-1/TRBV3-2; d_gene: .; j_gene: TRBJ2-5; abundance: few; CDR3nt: TGTGCCAGCAGCCAAGACCAACAAGAGACCCAGTACTTC; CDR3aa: CASSQDQQETQYF
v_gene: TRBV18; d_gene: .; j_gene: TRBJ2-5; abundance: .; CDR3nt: TGTGCCAGCTCAACCGGGAACCAAGAGACCCAGTACTTC; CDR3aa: CASSTGNQETQYF
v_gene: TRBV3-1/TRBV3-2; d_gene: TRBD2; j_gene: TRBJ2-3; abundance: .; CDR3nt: TGTGCCAGCAGCCAAGGGCTAGCGGGAAGCACAGATACGCAGTATTTT; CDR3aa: CASSQGLAGSTDTQYF
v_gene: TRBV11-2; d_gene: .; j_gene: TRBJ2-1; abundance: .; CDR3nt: TGTGCCAGCTCCAGGGGGGGGATGTCCTACAATGAGCAGTTCTTC; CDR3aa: CASSRGGMSYNEQFF
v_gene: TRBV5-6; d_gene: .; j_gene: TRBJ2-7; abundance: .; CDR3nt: TGTGCCAGCAGCTGGGATGGGCGCGAGCAGTACTTC; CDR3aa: CASSWDGREQYF
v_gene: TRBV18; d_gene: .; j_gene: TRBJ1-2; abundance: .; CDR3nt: TGTGCCAGCTCACCCGACGAGAACTATGGCTACACCTTC; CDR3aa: CASSPDENYGYTF
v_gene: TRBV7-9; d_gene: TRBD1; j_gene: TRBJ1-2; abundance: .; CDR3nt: TGTGCCAGCAGCAAACAGGGACAGGGGTACTACTATGGCTACACCTTC; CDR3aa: CASSKQGQGYYYGYTF
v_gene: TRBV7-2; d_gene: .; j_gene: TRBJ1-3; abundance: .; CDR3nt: TGTGCCAGCAGCTCATACGGAAACACCATATATTTT; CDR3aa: CASSSYGNTIYF
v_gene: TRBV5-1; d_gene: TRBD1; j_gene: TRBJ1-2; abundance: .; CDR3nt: TGCGCCAGCAGCTTGGGACAGGGGGATCGGTATGGCTACACCTTC; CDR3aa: CASSLGQGDRYGYTF
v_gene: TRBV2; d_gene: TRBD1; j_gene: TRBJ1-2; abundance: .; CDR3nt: TGTGCCAGCAGTGAAGGGGGACAGGGTGGGAGATGGGGCTATGGCTACACCTTC; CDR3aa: CASSEGGQGGRWGYGYTF
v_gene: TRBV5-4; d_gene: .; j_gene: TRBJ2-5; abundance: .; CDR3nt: TGTGCCAGCAGCCTGCAGATAGGGGCCGAGAGTGAGCAGTACTTC; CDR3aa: CASSLQIGAESEQYF
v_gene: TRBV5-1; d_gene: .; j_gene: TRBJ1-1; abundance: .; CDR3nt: TGCGCCAGCAGCTTAGGACCCGCGAACACTGAAGCTTTCTTT; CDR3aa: CASSLGPANTEAFF
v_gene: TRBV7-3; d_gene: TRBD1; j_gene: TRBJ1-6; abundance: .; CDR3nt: TGTGCCAGCAGCTTATCTGGGACAGCGCCCAATTCACCCCTCCACTTT; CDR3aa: CASSLSGTAPNSPLHF
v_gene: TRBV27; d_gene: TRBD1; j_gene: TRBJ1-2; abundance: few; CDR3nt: TGTGCCAGCAGTTTGGCCGGGACAGGGAACTATGGCTACACCTTC; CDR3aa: CASSLAGTGNYGYTF
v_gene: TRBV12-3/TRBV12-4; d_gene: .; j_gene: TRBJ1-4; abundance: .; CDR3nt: TGTGCCAGCAGTTTAGGTGAAAAACTGTTTTTT; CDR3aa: CASSLGEKLFF
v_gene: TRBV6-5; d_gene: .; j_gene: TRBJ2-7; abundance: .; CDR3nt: TGTGCCAGCAGATGGGCGGGTTCCTACGAGCAGTACTTC; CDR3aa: CASRWAGSYEQYF
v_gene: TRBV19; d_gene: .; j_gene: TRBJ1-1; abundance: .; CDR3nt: TGTGCCAGTAGTATTCAGGGGAGAGCTTTCTTT; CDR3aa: CASSIQGRAFF
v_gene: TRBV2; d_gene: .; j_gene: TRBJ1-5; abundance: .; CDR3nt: TGTGCCACTGGATTTGCCAGCGGCAATCATCCCCAGCATTTT; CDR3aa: CATGFASGNHPQHF
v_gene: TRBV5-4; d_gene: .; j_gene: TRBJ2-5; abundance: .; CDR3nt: TGTGCCAGCAGCCCCACCCGAAGGGGGGAGACCCAGTACTTC; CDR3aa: CASSPTRRGETQYF
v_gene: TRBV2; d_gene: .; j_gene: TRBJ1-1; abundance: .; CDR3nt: TGTGCCAGCAGTGAGGCCGACCGGGCTTTCTTT; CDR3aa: CASSEADRAFF
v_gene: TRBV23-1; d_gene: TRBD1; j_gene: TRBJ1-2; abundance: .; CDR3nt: TGCGCCAGCATCCCCCCAAGGGGGCGTTACTATGGCTACACCTTC; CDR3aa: CASIPPRGRYYGYTF
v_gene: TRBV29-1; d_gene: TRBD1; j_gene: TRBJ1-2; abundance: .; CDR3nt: TGCAGCGTTGAAGGCGTGACAGGGGGTCGGCACTATGGCTACACCTTC; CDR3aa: CSVEGVTGGRHYGYTF
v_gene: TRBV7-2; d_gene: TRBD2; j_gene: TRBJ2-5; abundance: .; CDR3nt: TGTGCCAGCAGCTTAACGGCGGGGGTTCGCTCGGAGACCCAGTACTTC; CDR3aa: CASSLTAGVRSETQYF
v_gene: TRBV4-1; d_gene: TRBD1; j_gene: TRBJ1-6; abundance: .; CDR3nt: TGCGCCAGCAGCGAGCTTGGACAGGGCTTTAATTCACCCCTCCACTTT; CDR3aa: CASSELGQGFNSPLHF
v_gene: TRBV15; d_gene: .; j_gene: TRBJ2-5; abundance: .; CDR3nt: TGTGCCACCAGCAGAGGACAGTCTTGGGAGACCCAGTACTTC; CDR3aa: CATSRGQSWETQYF
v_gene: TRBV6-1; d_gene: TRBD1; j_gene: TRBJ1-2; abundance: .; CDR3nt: TGTGCCAGCAGTGAAGCCCTTCGGACAGGGTTCTATGGCTACACCTTC; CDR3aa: CASSEALRTGFYGYTF
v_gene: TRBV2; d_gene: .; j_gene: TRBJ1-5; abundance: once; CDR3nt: TGTGCCAGCAAAGAGGGAGGGCCTAGCAATCAGCCCCAGCATTTT; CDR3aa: CASKEGGPSNQPQHF
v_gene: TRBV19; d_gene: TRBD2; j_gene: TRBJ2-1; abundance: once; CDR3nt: TGTGCCAGTAGTTCTTCCCGGACTAGCGGTAATGAGCAGTTCTTC; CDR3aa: CASSSSRTSGNEQFF
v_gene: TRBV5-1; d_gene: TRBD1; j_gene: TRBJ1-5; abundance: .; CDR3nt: TGCGCCAGCAGCCCCGGACAGGTTAATCAGCCCCAGCATTTT; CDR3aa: CASSPGQVNQPQHF
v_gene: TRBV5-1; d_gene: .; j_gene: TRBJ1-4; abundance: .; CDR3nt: TGCGCCAGCAGTTTCGGGACTGCAACTAATGAAAAACTGTTTTTT; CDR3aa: CASSFGTATNEKLFF
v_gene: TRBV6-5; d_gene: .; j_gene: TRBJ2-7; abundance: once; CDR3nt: TGTGCCAGCAGGACAGGACAGACCTACGAGCAGTACTTC; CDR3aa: CASRTGQTYEQYF
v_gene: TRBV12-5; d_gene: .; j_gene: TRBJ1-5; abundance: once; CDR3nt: TGTGCTAGTGGTTTGGACCTGGGTAGGAATCAGCCCCAGCATTTT; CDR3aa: CASGLDLGRNQPQHF
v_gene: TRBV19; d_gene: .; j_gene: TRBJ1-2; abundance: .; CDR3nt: TGTGCCAGTAGTACCAAGATTACGACCCCGGGGGCCCGTGAAGGCTACACCTTC; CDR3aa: CASSTKITTPGAREGYTF
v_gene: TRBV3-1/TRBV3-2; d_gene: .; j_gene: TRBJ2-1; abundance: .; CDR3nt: TGTGCCAGCAGTCCGACGGGGGCCCTTGACAATGAGCAGTTCTTC; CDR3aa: CASSPTGALDNEQFF
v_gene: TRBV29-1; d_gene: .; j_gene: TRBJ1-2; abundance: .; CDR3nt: TGCAGCGTTGAAGTCAGGAAGGGATCAAACTATGGCTACACCTTC; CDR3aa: CSVEVRKGSNYGYTF
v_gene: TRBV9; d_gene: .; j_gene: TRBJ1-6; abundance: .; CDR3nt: TGTGCCAGCAGCACACGACAGAGCTCCTATAATTCACCCCTCCACTTT; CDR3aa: CASSTRQSSYNSPLHF
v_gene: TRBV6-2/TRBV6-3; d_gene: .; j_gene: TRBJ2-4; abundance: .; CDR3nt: TGTGCCAGCAATTACGATCTGAGGATGAAAAACATTCAGTACTTC; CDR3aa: CASNYDLRMKNIQYF
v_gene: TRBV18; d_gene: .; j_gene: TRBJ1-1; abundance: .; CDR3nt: TGTGCCAGCTCACCAAAGCGGGGGAACACTGAAGCTTTCTTT; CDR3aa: CASSPKRGNTEAFF
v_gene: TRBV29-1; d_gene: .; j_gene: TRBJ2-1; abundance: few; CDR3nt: TGCAGCGTTGATTCGCACCAACACAATGAGCAGTTCTTC; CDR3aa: CSVDSHQHNEQFF
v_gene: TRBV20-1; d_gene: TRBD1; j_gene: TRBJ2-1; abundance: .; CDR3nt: TGCAGTGCTAGTCAGGGGGCAATGGATGAGCAGTTCTTC; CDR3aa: CSASQGAMDEQFF
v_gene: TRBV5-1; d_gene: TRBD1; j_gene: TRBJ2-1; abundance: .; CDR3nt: TGCGCCAGCAGATACGGACAGGGCTCCTACAATGAGCAGTTCTTC; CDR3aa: CASRYGQGSYNEQFF
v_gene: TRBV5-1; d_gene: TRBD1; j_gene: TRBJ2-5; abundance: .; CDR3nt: TGCGCCAGCAGCTTGTCGACAGGGGGCTACGTAGAGACCCAGTACTTC; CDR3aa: CASSLSTGGYVETQYF
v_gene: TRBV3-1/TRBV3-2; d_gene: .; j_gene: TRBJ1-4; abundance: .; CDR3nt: TGTGCCAGCAGGGCGCTCGGAACGAAAAAACTGTTTTTT; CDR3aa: CASRALGTKKLFF
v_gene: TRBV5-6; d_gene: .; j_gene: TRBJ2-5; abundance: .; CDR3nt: TGTGCCAGCAGCCTAGGAGGATGGGCGAAAGAGACCCAGTACTTC; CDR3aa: CASSLGGWAKETQYF
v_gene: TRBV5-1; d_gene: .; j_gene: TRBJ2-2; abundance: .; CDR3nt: TGCGCCAGCAGCTTGGCCGTGGACAGTGGGCCCCCCCGGGAGCTGTTTTTT; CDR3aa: CASSLAVDSGPPRELFF
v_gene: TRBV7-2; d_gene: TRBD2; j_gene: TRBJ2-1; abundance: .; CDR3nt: TGTGCCAGCAGCTTAGCATGGGGGGGTCTAGCCCATGAGCAGTTCTTC; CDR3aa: CASSLAWGGLAHEQFF
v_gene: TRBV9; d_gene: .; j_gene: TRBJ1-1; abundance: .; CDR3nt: TGTGCCAGCAGCGTAGCAGGGCGGACTGAAGCTTTCTTT; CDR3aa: CASSVAGRTEAFF
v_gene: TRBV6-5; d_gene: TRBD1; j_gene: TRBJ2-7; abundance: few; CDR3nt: TGTGCCAGCAGTTTCTCCGGGACAGGGCGGATCGAGCAGTACTTC; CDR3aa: CASSFSGTGRIEQYF
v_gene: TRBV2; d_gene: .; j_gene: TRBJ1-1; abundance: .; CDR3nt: TGTGCCAGCAGTGAAAGGGGTCTTGAAGCTTTCTTT; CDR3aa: CASSERGLEAFF
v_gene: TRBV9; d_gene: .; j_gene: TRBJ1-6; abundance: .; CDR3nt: TGTGCCAGCAGCCCCTCCCTGAGGGGAAATAATTCACCCCTCCACTTT; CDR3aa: CASSPSLRGNNSPLHF
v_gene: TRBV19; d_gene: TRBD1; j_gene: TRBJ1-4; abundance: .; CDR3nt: TGTGCCAGTAGTATAGGACAGGGGCTATTTCTGCGGGAAAAACTGTTTTTT; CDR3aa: CASSIGQGLFLREKLFF
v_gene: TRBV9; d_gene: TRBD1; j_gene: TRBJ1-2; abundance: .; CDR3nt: TGTGCCAGCAGCGTAGCTCGACAGGGCGGTCGTGGCTACACCTTC; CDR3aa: CASSVARQGGRGYTF
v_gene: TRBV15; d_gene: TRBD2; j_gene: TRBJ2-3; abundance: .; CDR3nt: TGTGCCACCAGCAGAGTGTTACTAGCGGGGAGGGCAGATACGCAGTATTTT; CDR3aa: CATSRVLLAGRADTQYF
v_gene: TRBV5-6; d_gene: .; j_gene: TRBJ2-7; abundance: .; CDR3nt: TGTGCCAGCAGAGGGAGGGGGGCGGGCTACGAGCAGTACTTC; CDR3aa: CASRGRGAGYEQYF
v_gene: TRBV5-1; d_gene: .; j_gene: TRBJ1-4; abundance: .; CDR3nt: TGCGCCAGCAGCCACTCAGGGACAACTAATGAAAAACTGTTTTTT; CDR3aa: CASSHSGTTNEKLFF
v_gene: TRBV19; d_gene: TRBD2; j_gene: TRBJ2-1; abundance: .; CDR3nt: TGTGCCAGTAGTATACAAGCGGGGGGCGAGCAGTTCTTC; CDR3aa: CASSIQAGGEQFF